This T cell receptor beta chain is drawn from a study of blood T cell repertoires in COVID-19. Whole-study context: Specimens from acute and convalescent COVID-19 originated in the United States, Italy and Spain.

Sequencing used immunoSEQ multiplex PCR; TCRdb keeps in-frame clones, though not all of them. The data contain 43,000 or so clones, around 80% of them singletons. The CDR3 loop spans 15 amino acids. Trimming removed 3 bases at V and 6 bases at J, with 14 bases between. Germline-derived CDR1 and CDR2 are LGHNA and YSLEER. Material for sequencing was peripheral blood. The source is a woman between 55 and 75 years old with acute or convalescent COVID-19. The V and J genes are TRBV4-3 and TRBJ1-4, with a weak D call TRBD1 (5 bases). The CDR3 DNA sequence: TGCGCCAGCAGCCAGGCGGGAGGGGCAGATGAAAAACTGTTTTTT. Residues: CASSQAGGADEKLFF.